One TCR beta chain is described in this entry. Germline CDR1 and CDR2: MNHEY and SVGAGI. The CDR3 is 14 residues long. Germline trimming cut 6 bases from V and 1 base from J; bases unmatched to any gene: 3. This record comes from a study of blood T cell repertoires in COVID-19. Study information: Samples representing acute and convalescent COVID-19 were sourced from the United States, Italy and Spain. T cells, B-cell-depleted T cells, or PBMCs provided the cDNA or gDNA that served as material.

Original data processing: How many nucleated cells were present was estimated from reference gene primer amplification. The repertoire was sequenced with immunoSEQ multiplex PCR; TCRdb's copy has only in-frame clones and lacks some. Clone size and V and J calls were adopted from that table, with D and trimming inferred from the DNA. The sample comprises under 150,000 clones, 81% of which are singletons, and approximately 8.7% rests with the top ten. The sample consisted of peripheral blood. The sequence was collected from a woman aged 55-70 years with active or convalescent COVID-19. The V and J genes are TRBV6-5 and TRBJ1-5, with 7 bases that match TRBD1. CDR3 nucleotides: TGTGCCAGCAGCGTGGGACAGAGCAATCAGCCCCAGCATTTT. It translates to CASSVGQSNQPQHF.